What follows describes a single T cell receptor beta chain. Its antigen specificity is not known. No base quality information exists; no much larger clone differs at one position. The immunoSEQ kit was used, according to the manufacturer's recommendations, to generate TCR beta libraries from genomic DNA. Library preparation used a first multiplex PCR with proprietary primers, then a second PCR adding unique barcodes, with bead cleanups after each round. A kit-provided positive control reaction and a negative control reaction were included in every sample batch. The final libraries underwent checking on an Agilent 4200 TapeStation D1000 ScreenTape, volumetric pooling, and quantification by qPCR. Sequencing was performed on an Illumina NextSeq500 with a MidOutput 150-cycle cartridge, and 156 Read1 and 15 Index1 cycles were run with kit custom primers. The pooled library was loaded at 0.9 to 1 pM with a roughly 20% PhiX control spike-in. As for how the authors treated the data: Vendor-processed data were analyzed in R, with a clonotype defined as all T cells sharing the same CDR3 nucleotide sequence. In the clone abundance analyses, frequencies were normalized to the 10,000 most abundant clones in each sample. Public T cell clones, which averaged fewer than five per sample, were excluded before analysis. Tumor-enriched and baseline blood-enriched clonotypes were defined by at least a 32-fold difference in abundance between compartments. A beta-binomial differential abundance model was used to identify clonotypes that expanded or contracted between blood time points. Tumor-blood repertoire similarity was measured with the Baroni-Urbani and Buser coefficient, and group comparisons used two-tailed Wilcoxon tests in R. The table was pulled from immuneACCESS by TCRdb, which kept in-frame rearrangements only. Such tables lose some clones; where checked, under half of the loss comes from unresolved V genes, and the rest has no known cause. D and trimming were read from the DNA, whereas the V and J calls and clone size are those reported in that table. The sample table holds about 170,000 clones, of which about 87% were seen once. Clones ranked in the top ten supply approximately 10% of the sample.

According to the study, the label for this sample's time point signals: blood 4 weeks post-SBRT, at nephrectomy. The sample's treatment or condition label is to be understood as: 15 Gy SBRT to primary tumor, nephrectomy 4 weeks later. Samples came from a clinical trial, in which primary renal cell carcinomas received 15 Gy stereotactic body radiation therapy followed by nephrectomy 4 weeks later. To follow tumor-enriched clonotypes, peripheral blood was collected serially from radiation-treated patients at baseline and again at 2 weeks and 4 weeks after SBRT. Every patient had renal cell carcinoma of clear cell pathology. The QIAamp DNA Blood Mini Kit (Qiagen) was used to prepare genomic DNA for TCR sequencing. The analyses included just those samples that passed every quality control check. The data stem from a study of radiation and T cells in renal cell carcinoma (dated by TCRdb to the early 2020s). At the level of the whole study: TCR beta sequencing covered 50 to 55 samples in total, comprising around 25 tumors and approximately 27 peripheral blood samples. A total of 4,016,671 unique CDR3 nucleotide sequences, encoding 2.5 million to 3 million unique CDR3 amino acid sequences, were found across all 50 or so samples. The final blood draw took place at 4 weeks after radiation, the same time as nephrectomy.

The research as a whole found: Changes in the blood repertoire were not tracked past 4 weeks after treatment. An increase in top tumor clonotypes in blood was observed from baseline to 2 weeks post-radiation, followed by contraction by 4 weeks, which was taken to suggest transient expansion of tumor-resident clones. Because no pretreatment tumor biopsies were available, whether clonotypes were present in the tumor at baseline could not be determined. With a single-armed trial design, the study had no way to address how radiation dose or scheduling affects the TCR repertoire.

Per the germline V gene (reference sequence), SEHNR is the CDR1 and FQNEAQ is the CDR2. Deletion took 5 bases off V and 6 bases off J, with a span of 9 bases between the germline ends. CDR3 length: 12 amino acids, cysteine to phenylalanine. Only the CDR3 portion is preserved as DNA: 36 bases, with reading frame beginning at the first base. Sample: blood, taken from a patient whose treatment included radiotherapy and nephrectomy. The receptor's source is a woman aged 45-60 years with renal cell carcinoma. Here the chain combines TRBV7-9 and TRBJ2-3, with no confidently assigned D gene. The CDR3 in this case is CASSPLSDTQYF. The DNA sequence is given as TGTGCCAGCAGCCCACTATCTGATACGCAGTATTTT.